This T cell receptor beta chain was recovered during a study of T cells in women clearing cervical HPV infection. Study-wide results and limits: T-cell numbers per sample were unknown and may explain richness differences.

In the case of this clone: Its antigen is unknown. The read ends 3 residues before the CDR3 terminus; that terminus is restored from the germline J gene.

The repertoire was sequenced with immunoSEQ multiplex PCR; TCRdb's copy has only in-frame clones and lacks some. Reported are about 23,000 clones; the ten largest clones contain 9.1%. J gave up 4 bases and V 6 bases, and 11 bases lay outside the gene matches. There are 15 residues in the CDR3. Germline V lookup: CDR1 DFQATT, CDR2 SNEGSKA (reference sequence). V gene TRBV20-1 combines with J gene TRBJ1-3; 8 bases line up with TRBD1. The source of this sequence is a woman aged 18-69 years with a cervical HPV16 infection that either progressed to CIN3+ or cleared (not recorded which). Material: blood buffy coat. The sequenced CDR3 bases are TGCAGTGCGCCGTATCAGCGACAGGGGGGAAACACC. Translated: CSAPYQRQGGNT. The complete CDR3 sequence is CSAPYQRQGGNTIYF.